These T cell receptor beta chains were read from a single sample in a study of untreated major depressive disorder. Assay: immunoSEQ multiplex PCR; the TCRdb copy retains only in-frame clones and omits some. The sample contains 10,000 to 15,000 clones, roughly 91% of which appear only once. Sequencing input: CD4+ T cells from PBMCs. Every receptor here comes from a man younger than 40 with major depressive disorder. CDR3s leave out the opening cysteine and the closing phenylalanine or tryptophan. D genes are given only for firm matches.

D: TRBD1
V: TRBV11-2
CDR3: ASSPRTGGNTGELF

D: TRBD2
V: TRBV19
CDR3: ATHTSGTSGEQF

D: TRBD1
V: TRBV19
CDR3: ASNAGTAQETQY

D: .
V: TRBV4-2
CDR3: ASSQDHAAYTEAF

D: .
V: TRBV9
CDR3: ASSVGGSGEYNEQF

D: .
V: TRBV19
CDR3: ASKTQGRGSPLH

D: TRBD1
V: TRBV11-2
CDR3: ASSLGDRRKNIQY

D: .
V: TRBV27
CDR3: ASLAMSGTEAF

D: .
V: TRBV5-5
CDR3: ASSLQESYGYT

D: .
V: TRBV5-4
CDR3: ASSRRDSEATQY

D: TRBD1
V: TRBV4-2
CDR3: ASSQGQASSGNTIY

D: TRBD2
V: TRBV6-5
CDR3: ASNPGRGYTGELF

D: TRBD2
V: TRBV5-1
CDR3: ASSVGVTAGGPYEQY

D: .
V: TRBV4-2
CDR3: ASSQTGPRPSYGYT

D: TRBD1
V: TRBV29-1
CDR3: SVAGTGDLATNEKLF

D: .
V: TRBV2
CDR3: ASSVGYNEQF

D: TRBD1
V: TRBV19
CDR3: AIKTGHGYT

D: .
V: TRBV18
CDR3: ASSRPGSTTGANVLT

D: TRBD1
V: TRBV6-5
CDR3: ASSLRTGAQETQY

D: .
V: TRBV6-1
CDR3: ASNQMEGGSYGYT

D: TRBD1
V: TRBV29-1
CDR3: SVRSQGAGNEQY

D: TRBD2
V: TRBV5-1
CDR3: ASSMGTSLPTDTQY

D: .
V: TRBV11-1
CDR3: ASSLGGNTEAF

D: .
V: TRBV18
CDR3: ASSTTGRFGYEQY

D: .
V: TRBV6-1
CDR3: ASRLGSQPQH

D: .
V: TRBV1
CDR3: TSSQVSMKFHEQY

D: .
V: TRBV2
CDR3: ASSEITSGDEQY

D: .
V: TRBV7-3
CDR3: ASSAAGAYEQY

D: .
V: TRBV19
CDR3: ASSTNRYTGELF

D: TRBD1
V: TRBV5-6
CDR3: ASSSVGTGDQPQH

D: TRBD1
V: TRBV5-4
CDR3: ASSAGQGAGANVLT

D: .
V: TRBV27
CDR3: ASSLRAGLQPQH

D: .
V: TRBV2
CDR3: ASSYRAANEKLF

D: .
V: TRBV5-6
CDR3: ASSLGWRPGSYNSPLH

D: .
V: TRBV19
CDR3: ASSSSRVGNTGELF

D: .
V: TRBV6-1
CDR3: ASSGTRDGGYEQY

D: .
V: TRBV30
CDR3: AWSRAIGYGYT

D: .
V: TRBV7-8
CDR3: ASTGRLGRDETQY

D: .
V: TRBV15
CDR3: ATSIRPREGYT

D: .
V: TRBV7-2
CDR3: ASSLRQNTEAF

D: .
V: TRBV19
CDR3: ASSPILGAANEKLF

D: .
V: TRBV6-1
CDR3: ASSEPSRETQY

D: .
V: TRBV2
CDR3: ASSPGTGELF

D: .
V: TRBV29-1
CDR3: SVEVLGGDTEAF

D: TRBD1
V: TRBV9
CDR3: ASRPTGAGELF

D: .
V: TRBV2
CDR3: ASRGEGQPQH

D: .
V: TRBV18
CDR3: ASSLISGGELF

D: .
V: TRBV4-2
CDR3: ASSQEVAVGVGYT

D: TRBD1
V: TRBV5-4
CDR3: ASSLTGATSPLH

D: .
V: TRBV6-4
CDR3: ASSEGTDYNEQF

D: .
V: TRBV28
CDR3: ASSLQTAYSNQPQH

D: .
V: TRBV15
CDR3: ATSRDTYTGELF

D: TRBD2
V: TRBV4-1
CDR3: ASSQATSGGRDTGELF

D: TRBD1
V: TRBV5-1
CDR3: ASSSGTGVNQPQH